This T cell receptor beta chain appears in the sequencing data of a study of regulatory T cells in long-lasting Graves disease. Whole-study results and caveats: Possibly, too few samples lowered accuracy.

Arm-PCR of CDR3 regions and iRepertoire HTBI primers were the basis on which TCR beta libraries were built. Authors' data handling: Sequenced samples collectively carried about 62 TRBV and some 15 TRBJ segments. Each CDR3 protein is one row after TCRdb ran MiXCR on the multiplex PCR reads. V and J calls and clone size were set by TCRdb, not the authors. The table lists 450,000 to 600,000 distinct CDR3 sequences, 15% to 20% of them singletons. CDR3 length: 17 amino acids. The V end lost 4 bases, the J end lost 4 bases, and 17 bases lay between the germline ends. CDR1 and CDR2 from the germline V gene are MGHDK and SYGVNS. The time point was: newly diagnosed GD, antithyroid drugs for less than 3 months. PBMC RNA was the source of the TCR library. This clonotype was seen more than once but under ten times. Its matching antigen is unknown. The same data also went into a second study, on T cells in Graves' hyperthyroidism and ophthalmopathy. According to that study: Stable Graves' hyperthyroidism meant no ophthalmopathy progression within 18 months. Uncontrolled infection, other autoimmune disease, pregnancy or lactation excluded patients.

The V gene is TRBV25-1, the J gene TRBJ2-6; the D is unclear. The sample consisted of peripheral blood mononuclear cells (PBMCs), taken at new diagnosis, from a patient treated with antithyroid drugs. The receptor comes from a man aged 40-49 years with Graves disease. The CDR3 DNA reads as TGTGCCAGCAGTGTCCACTCCCTTAGAGCCGGGGCCAACGTCCTGACTTTC. It codes for CASSVHSLRAGANVLTF.